This TCR beta chain is from a study of response to subunit inactivated influenza vaccine. Germline values: CDR1 SQVTM, CDR2 ANQGSEA. The CDR3 is 14 residues long. The V gene end was trimmed by 7 bases and the J gene end by 2 bases; junction bases not matched to a gene: 6. This clonotype was recorded once. One entry per CDR3 protein, called by TCRdb with MiXCR from the RT-PCR reads. The table shows about 570,000 distinct CDR3 sequences, with approximately 11% occurring only once. The data were also submitted as part of a second study, on T cells expressing NK-cell markers. That source reports: Researchers built TCR beta cDNA using 5'RACE template switching with UMIs.

This material consisted of PBMCs from blood, taken on the day of vaccination. This chain uses TRBV29-1 with TRBJ2-5, with TRBD1 matching over 11 bases. This receptor was taken from a man aged 45-60 years who received an inactivated influenza vaccine. The CDR3 spells CSAGDRGFQETQYF. The CDR3 DNA follows: TGCAGCGCAGGGGACAGGGGGTTTCAAGAGACCCAGTACTTC.